The clone carrying this T cell receptor (beta chain) was picked up many times. What it binds is unknown. These data belong to a study of T cells in Graves' hyperthyroidism and ophthalmopathy. RNA transcripts provided the source from which TCR beta CDR3 regions were amplified. HTBI primers were employed in a first-round RT-PCR of the TCR CDR3. TCRdb ran MiXCR on the multiplex PCR reads and lists one entry per CDR3 protein. The data contain some 350,000 distinct CDR3 sequences, 13% to 15% of them singletons. A Clinical Activity Score of at least 3, a NOSPECS grade of at least 4 and a duration under 3 months were recorded in the ophthalmopathy patients. The PBMCs had their origin in 8.5 to 10 ml of fresh peripheral blood. Broader study findings: Ophthalmopathy onset followed model prediction by a median about seven months. Blood also carried most thyroid clonotypes expanded above 0.001.

This receptor was obtained from a woman aged 55-75 years with Graves' ophthalmopathy. The material sequenced was blood.

CDR3: CASSLDSLSVYNEQFF. CDR3 DNA: TGCGCCAGCAGCTTGGATTCGCTCTCCGTCTACAATGAGCAGTTCTTC. This chain connects TRBV5-1 to TRBJ2-1; D is unresolved. V shed 0 bases and J shed 3 bases, with 13 bases lying between them. CDR3 length: 16 residues. Germline V gene data show CDR1 as SGHRS and CDR2 as YFSETQ.